This T cell receptor beta chain was captured in a study of memory CD4+ T cells and cytomegalovirus serostatus. As for the study in general: Donors were healthy Belgian adults, about ten CMV seropositive and 20 to 25 seronegative.

Single viable CD3+CD4+CD8-CD45RO+ cells were sorted as the memory CD4+ T cells. Positive selection with CD4 microbeads enriched total CD4+ T cells. Unmatched junction bases numbered 4, after V lost 2 bases and J lost 7 bases. Germline V gene data show CDR1 as MNHNS and CDR2 as SASEGT. The CDR3 has 13 amino acids. The assay was immunoSEQ multiplex PCR, and TCRdb's table has in-frame clones only and misses some. The table has about 42,000 clones, approximately 80% seen once. About this clone itself: Its target is not known.

Study conclusions and caveats: About 40% of the roughly 160 known CMV-associated TCRbeta sequences appeared in CD4+ memory.

Sequenced: memory CD4+ T cells from blood. This chain joins TRBV6-1 and TRBJ1-1; 7 nucleotides align to TRBD1. This clonotype originated in an adult in good health and CMV-seronegative. The CDR3 DNA is TGTGCCAGCAGTGAATCGGGACAGCTTGAAGCTTTCTTT. It yields the protein CASSESGQLEAFF.